The rows below give T cell receptor beta chains drawn from one sample of a study of blood T cell repertoires in COVID-19. The assay was immunoSEQ multiplex PCR, and TCRdb's table has in-frame clones only and misses some. The sample lists about 150,000 clones, around 80% occurring once. The sample comprised peripheral blood. All receptors come from a human donor with acute or convalescent COVID-19. The donor label of this sample is uncertain. CDR3s include the opening cysteine and the closing phenylalanine or tryptophan. The D gene is left open where the match is weak. Clone size appears in some rows only: once, few, many, or a class for an expanded clone.

- | - | TRBJ2-7 | TRBV6-1 | TGTGCCAGCAGTGAAGCGAGAGTCGACGAGCAGTACTTC | CASSEARVDEQYF
- | - | TRBJ1-1 | TRBV18 | TGTGCCAGCTCACCCCCTTACGGGCACTCAGGGGTAGCTTTCTTT | CASSPPYGHSGVAFF
- | - | TRBJ1-6 | TRBV7-3 | TGTGCCAGCAGCCTCCGTTCCCCTTCAGGAAATTCACCCCTCCACTTT | CASSLRSPSGNSPLHF
TRBD1 | - | TRBJ2-7 | TRBV5-4 | TGTGCCAGCAGGTTATCGGCAGGGGGCGACGAGCAGTACTTC | CASRLSAGGDEQYF
- | - | TRBJ2-3 | TRBV15 | TGTGCCACCAGCAGGCGACCAGGTACGCAGTATTTT | CATSRRPGTQYF
- | few | TRBJ1-6 | TRBV6-6 | TGTGCCGTCCGGGGGGGAATGGGTTATAATTCACCCCTCCACTTT | CAVRGGMGYNSPLHF
TRBD1 | once | TRBJ1-5 | TRBV5-5 | TGTGCCAGCACCCTGGGGACAGGGGTGCAGCCCCAGCATTTT | CASTLGTGVQPQHF
- | - | TRBJ1-3 | TRBV4-1 | TGCGCCAGCAGCCACCCCAGCGGCAGAAACTCTGGAAACACCATATATTTT | CASSHPSGRNSGNTIYF
- | once | TRBJ1-2 | TRBV2 | TGTGCCAGCAGTGTTACAGAGAACTATGGCTACACCTTC | CASSVTENYGYTF
TRBD1 | - | TRBJ1-1 | TRBV13 | TGTGCCAGCTTTTTGGGGACAGGGACGAACACTGAAGCTTTCTTT | CASFLGTGTNTEAFF
- | - | TRBJ2-3 | TRBV6-6 | TGTGCCAGCAGGATCGGGGGAAGCACAGATACGCAGTATTTT | CASRIGGSTDTQYF
TRBD1 | - | TRBJ1-4 | TRBV2 | TGTGCCAGCAACTTTCAACAGGGGAAGGGGGAAAAACTGTTTTTT | CASNFQQGKGEKLFF
- | - | TRBJ2-4 | TRBV5-6 | TGTGCCAGCACCCTGAATAGTCGAGCCAAAAACATTCAGTACTTC | CASTLNSRAKNIQYF
- | - | TRBJ1-2 | TRBV2 | TGTGCCAGCAGCCTTCAGGGGTACTATGGCTACACCTTC | CASSLQGYYGYTF
TRBD1 | - | TRBJ1-1 | TRBV11-3 | TGTGCCAGCAGCTTAAGGAGTCCAGGACAGGAGAACACTGAAGCTTTCTTT | CASSLRSPGQENTEAFF
- | - | TRBJ1-2 | TRBV4-1 | TGCGCCAGCAGCCAAGGCGGGGACTACGGAGGCTACACCTTC | CASSQGGDYGGYTF
- | - | TRBJ1-1 | TRBV12-3/TRBV12-4 | TGTGCCAGCAGCCAACAGTTGGGGATGGGGGGTTTCTTT | CASSQQLGMGGFF
- | - | TRBJ1-1 | TRBV2 | TGTGCCAGCAGTATATCGGGACACAGGAACACTGAAGCTTTCTTT | CASSISGHRNTEAFF
- | - | TRBJ2-7 | TRBV18 | TGTGCCAGCTCACCCGATATCAGCTCCTACGAGCAGTACTTC | CASSPDISSYEQYF
TRBD2 | - | TRBJ2-7 | TRBV18 | TGTGCCAGCTCACCACCGTCGGGGACTAAGTACGAGCAGTACTTC | CASSPPSGTKYEQYF
TRBD1 | - | TRBJ2-7 | TRBV3-1/TRBV3-2 | TGTGCCAGCAGCCCGGGACAGAGAACCTACGAGCAGTACTTC | CASSPGQRTYEQYF
- | once | TRBJ1-1 | TRBV12-3/TRBV12-4 | TGTGCCAGCAGTGGACAGAGCACTGAAGCTTTCTTT | CASSGQSTEAFF
TRBD1 | - | TRBJ2-7 | TRBV7-2 | TGTGCCAGCAGCATCCGGACAGGGGGCAGGTCCTACGAGCAGTACTTC | CASSIRTGGRSYEQYF
- | - | TRBJ1-2 | TRBV7-8 | TGTGCCAGCAGCTTGGGACACCAGGGGGGCTACACCTTC | CASSLGHQGGYTF
TRBD2 | few | TRBJ2-1 | TRBV4-2 | TGTGCCAGCAGCCAAGAACCTTTGGGGGGGGGACACAATGAGCAGTTCTTC | CASSQEPLGGGHNEQFF
TRBD2 | - | TRBJ2-3 | TRBV3-1/TRBV3-2 | TGTGCCAGCAGCCAAAACCTCGTCAAGCGGGGGTCCCGCACAGATACGCAGTATTTT | CASSQNLVKRGSRTDTQYF
TRBD1 | - | TRBJ1-4 | TRBV9 | TGTGCCAGCAGCGAGGGTCACAGGGGTTCTAATGAAAAACTGTTTTTT | CASSEGHRGSNEKLFF
- | - | TRBJ2-1 | TRBV7-8 | TGTGCCAGCATCCTCCATTCGGGTGAGCAGTTCTTC | CASILHSGEQFF
TRBD1 | - | TRBJ1-1 | TRBV29-1 | TGCAGCGTTGCCGGACAGGGGAAGACTGAAGCTTTCTTT | CSVAGQGKTEAFF
- | once | TRBJ1-2 | TRBV7-9 | TGTGCCAGCAGCTTAAAACTCCTCGAGGAGGACTATGGCTACACCTTC | CASSLKLLEEDYGYTF
- | - | TRBJ2-7 | TRBV10-2 | TGCGCCAGCATGGGAGGAAAACTGAGAACCTACGAGCAGTACTTC | CASMGGKLRTYEQYF
- | - | TRBJ1-4 | TRBV13 | TGTGCCAGCAGCCTTCGTAATGAAAAACTGTTTTTT | CASSLRNEKLFF
- | - | TRBJ2-2 | TRBV5-4 | TGTGCCAGCAGCCTAGAACCCGGGGAGCTGTTTTTT | CASSLEPGELFF
TRBD2 | - | TRBJ2-6 | TRBV4-2 | TGTGCCAGCAGCCAAGATCCTACTAGCGGCTCCTCTGGGGCCAACGTCCTGACTTTC | CASSQDPTSGSSGANVLTF
- | once | TRBJ1-2 | TRBV27 | TGTGCCAGCCGGGGGAGCGGGGGCTACACCTTC | CASRGSGGYTF
TRBD1 | - | TRBJ2-1 | TRBV4-1 | TGCGCCAGCAGCCAAGAAGGGACAGGGTCCTACAATGAGCAGTTCTTC | CASSQEGTGSYNEQFF
- | - | TRBJ2-1 | TRBV11-1 | TGTGCCAGCAGCTTAGGCAGGACAGTGGATGAGCAGTTCTTC | CASSLGRTVDEQFF
- | - | TRBJ2-2 | TRBV29-1 | TGCAGCGTTTCGGAGTCGGGAAACACCGGGGAGCTGTTTTTT | CSVSESGNTGELFF
TRBD2 | - | TRBJ2-1 | TRBV7-3 | TGTGCCAGCAGCTTAAGTAGCGGGGCGTACAATGAGCAGTTCTTC | CASSLSSGAYNEQFF
TRBD2 | - | TRBJ2-5 | TRBV11-1 | TGTGCCAGCAGCTTACGGGAGGCGGGCCAAGAGACCCAGTACTTC | CASSLREAGQETQYF